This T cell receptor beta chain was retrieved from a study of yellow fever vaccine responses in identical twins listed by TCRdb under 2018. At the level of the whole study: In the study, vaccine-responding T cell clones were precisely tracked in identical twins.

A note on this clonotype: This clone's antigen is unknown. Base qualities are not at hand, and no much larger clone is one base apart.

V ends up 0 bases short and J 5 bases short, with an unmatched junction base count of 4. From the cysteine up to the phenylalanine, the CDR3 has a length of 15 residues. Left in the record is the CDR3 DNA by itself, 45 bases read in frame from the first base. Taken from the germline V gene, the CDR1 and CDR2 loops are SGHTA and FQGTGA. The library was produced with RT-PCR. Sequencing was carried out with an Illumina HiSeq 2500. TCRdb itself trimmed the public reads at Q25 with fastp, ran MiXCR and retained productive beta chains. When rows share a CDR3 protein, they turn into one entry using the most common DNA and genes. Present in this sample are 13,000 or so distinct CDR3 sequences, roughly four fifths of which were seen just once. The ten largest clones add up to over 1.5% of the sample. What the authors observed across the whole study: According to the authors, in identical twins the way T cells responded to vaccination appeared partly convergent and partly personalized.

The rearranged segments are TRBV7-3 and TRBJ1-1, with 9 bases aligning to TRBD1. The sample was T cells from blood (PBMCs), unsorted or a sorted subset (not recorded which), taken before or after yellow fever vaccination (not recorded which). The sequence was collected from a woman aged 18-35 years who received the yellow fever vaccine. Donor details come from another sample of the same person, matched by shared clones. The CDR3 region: CASSLTGQGVTEAFF. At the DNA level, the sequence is TGTGCCAGCAGCTTAACGGGACAGGGAGTTACTGAAGCTTTCTTT.